This T cell receptor beta chain appears in the sequencing data of a study of CD8 T cells in ankylosing spondylitis. Study outcomes and limitations: A motif of eight highly homologous TCR beta variants was seen as apparently characteristic of ankylosing spondylitis blood. Disease-linked clones were reportedly significantly enriched in matched ankylosing spondylitis synovial fluid.

This clonotype was observed at least ten times. Its antigen is unknown. TCRdb called the 5' RACE reads again in MiXCR, with one record for every CDR3 protein. Found here are around 330,000 distinct CDR3 sequences, under 14% of them singletons; the top ten hold roughly 9.2%. J was trimmed by 2 bases and V by 5 bases; bases with no gene match: 9. CDR3 length: 15 residues. Germline loops: CDR1 MDHEN, CDR2 SYDVKM. V gene TRBV28 combines with J gene TRBJ2-7; 7 bases match TRBD1. Material for sequencing was blood, either unsorted or a sorted T cell fraction (not recorded which). The receptor was isolated from a female donor with ankylosing spondylitis or in good health (not recorded which). CDR3 amino acids: CASSIQGTEAYEQYF. CDR3 sequence (DNA): TGTGCCAGCAGTATACAAGGGACAGAAGCCTACGAGCAGTACTTC. Combining the CDR3 with reference TRBV28 and TRBJ2-7 gives the whole variable domain DVKVTQSSRYLVKRTGEKVFLECVQDMDHENMFWYRQDPGLGLRLIYFSYDVKMKEKGDIPEGYSVSREKKERFSLILESASTNQTSMYLCASSIQGTEAYEQYFGPGTRLTVT.